This TCR beta chain was recorded in a study of T cells in Graves' hyperthyroidism and ophthalmopathy. Study-level findings and limits: Ophthalmopathy could be told apart from stable hyperthyroidism with a 13 V-J model.

Trimming stripped 1 base from V and 4 bases from J, with 9 bases between. This CDR3 has 14 residues. Germline CDR1 is MGHRA and CDR2 is YSYEKL. Amplified TCR beta CDR3 regions derived from RNA transcripts. The HTBI set primed first-round TCR CDR3 RT-PCR. One entry per CDR3 protein, called by TCRdb with MiXCR from the multiplex PCR reads. The sample contains 600,000 to 750,000 distinct CDR3 sequences, 15% to 20% of which appear only once. As regards this clonotype: Its matching antigen is unknown.

The specimen sequenced was blood. This clonotype originated in a man aged 50 to 60 with Graves' hyperthyroidism. The rearrangement links TRBV4-1 to TRBJ2-3; no clear D. The CDR3 region has the DNA TGCGCCAGCAGCCAAGGACTGCGTGCAGATACGCAGTATTTT. Translating gives CASSQGLRADTQYF.